This T cell receptor (beta chain) was obtained from a study of blood T cells in healthy people across ages (dated by TCRdb to the mid-2010s). Context from the whole study: In model experiments, roughly one uniquely barcoded TCR beta cDNA molecule per two T cells was captured by template switching. Age-related changes in TCR beta repertoire diversity were measured in the study by deep sequencing normalized with unique cDNA molecular identifiers. The donors were split into four age groups: young (average about 15 years), middle-aged (39), aged (approximately 60) and long-lived (more than 80). Using the same blood draw, the study looked at two additional independent replicas of 1 million unique cDNA reads for two donors, one aged 18 to 29 and the other aged 80 or older. Donors of different ages were randomly distributed across sequencing lanes to avoid experimental bias.

On the study overall, not on this receptor specifically: Observed TCR beta diversity correlated strongly with the percentage of naive T cells measured by flow cytometry. Estimates of total diversity based on one million sequenced T cells were regarded as lower bounds and as underestimates. Compared with the aged group, the long-lived group had more naive CD4+ T cells, fewer expanded clones and increased TCR diversity, a pattern suggesting age selection. Because donor CMV infection status was unknown, age-related changes in expanded clonotypes were potentially confounded. As age increased, observed TCR beta diversity per million T cells dropped in a roughly linear way, and a significant reduction was already evident by age 40. Conclusive comparison of naive and antigen-experienced compartments was prevented by the profiling of bulk unsorted PBMCs.

The library was prepared using 5' RACE. TCRdb lists the instrument as Illumina HiSeq 2500. A second PCR of roughly 6 to 12 cycles was performed with a sample-barcoded 5' primer and a J-beta primer mix. A unique molecular identifier was introduced onto each TCR beta cDNA molecule by a template-switch 5' adaptor carrying 12 random nucleotides. At least 2.5 million CDR3-containing paired-end reads were obtained from each sample. All of the RNA was converted into first-strand cDNA using the Mint cDNA synthesis kit, with a TRBC-specific oligonucleotide serving as the primer. Following uracil-DNA glycosylase treatment, all cDNA underwent a first 18-cycle PCR with the universal primers M1SS and BC2_uni_R. As for how the authors treated the data: For normalization, 1 million high-quality reads were randomly selected from each sample, with every read carrying a distinct molecular identifier. Reads with shared molecular identifiers were discarded instead of being binned into consensus sequences. MiTCR, set to a Q25 quality threshold and the strictest error-elimination algorithm, was used for CDR3 identification, clonotype clustering and error correction. A nonparametric unseen species model with Euler transformation was used to estimate lower-bound total TCR beta diversity. TCRdb applied fastp at Q25 and MiXCR to the public reads, then kept only in-frame beta chains. Identical CDR3 protein sequences are pooled into one entry, listed with their most common genes and DNA. What appears here as the V and J calls and clone size reflects TCRdb's work, not the paper's. The sample table contains some 750,000 distinct CDR3 sequences; only one count was recorded for 22% of them. The top ten clonotypes cover 20% to 25% of the sample.

Donors were approximately 42 systemically healthy Caucasian individuals from Russia aged roughly 6 to 90 years. Each donor gave about 9.7 milliliters of peripheral blood, drawn into EDTA-treated Vacutainer tubes. Ficoll-Paque density-gradient centrifugation was used to isolate PBMCs, with at least 6.5 million per sample. Total RNA, at least 6 micrograms per sample, was extracted from PBMCs with Trizol reagent. For every donor, flow cytometry on a PBMC aliquot measured the percentage of naive CD45RAhigh/CD27high T cells. V is clipped by 6 bases and J by 5 bases, and the sequence between their germline boundaries is 16 bases long. The CDR3 starts with the cysteine, ends with the phenylalanine, and has 14 residues. Kept here is only the CDR3 DNA, which spans 42 bases and is read in frame from base 1. CDR1 and CDR2 are read off the germline V gene as SGHTA and FQGNSA. This clonotype was seen only a few times. Its specific antigen is unknown. Per-base qualities were not stored, and no clone one base away is much larger.

The rearranged segments are TRBV7-2 and TRBJ2-5; a weak D assignment points to TRBD1 (6 bases agree). The sequenced material came from blood. The clonotype was recovered from a man between 65 and 80 years old in good health. This receptor has the CDR3 CASSFTGLRETQYF. The sequenced DNA: TGTGCCAGCAGTTTCACAGGGCTCCGGGAGACCCAGTACTTC.